Detailed here is one T cell receptor beta chain. The antigen is not known. A multiplex PCR was run with 60 Vbeta primers and 13 Jbeta primers. TCRdb's table, derived via immunoSEQ multiplex PCR, lists solely in-frame clones and lacks some. The sample holds about 170,000 clones; roughly 72% are singletons and the top ten take around 6.8%. The V end lost 6 bases, the J end lost 1 base, and 10 bases lay between the germline ends. The CDR3 totals 14 residues. Germline V gene lookup returns CDR1 MDHEN and CDR2 SYDVKM. This record belongs to a study of cytomegalovirus exposure and HLA in healthy donors. The study's findings and limits: Cytomegalovirus status was reportedly diagnosed by the classifier with high specificity and sensitivity.

The sequence derives from a man in his forties in good health and CMV-seropositive. The material sequenced was PBMCs. The gene calls are TRBV28 and TRBJ2-4; possibly TRBD2 for D (7 bases). The CDR3 nucleotides read TGTGCCAGCAGGGGAGGGGGTGCCAAAAACATTCAGTACTTC. Amino acids: CASRGGGAKNIQYF.